The 27 T cell receptor beta chains below come from one sample, sequenced in a study of patients and donors after allogeneic stem cell transplantation. MiXCR, run by TCRdb on the RT-PCR reads, gives a single entry per CDR3 protein. In the table there are some 160,000 distinct CDR3 sequences, more than 20% of which are singletons. The sequencing sample was made of blood, either unsorted or a sorted T cell fraction (not recorded which). Receptors were obtained from a human donor who was either an allogeneic HSCT recipient or a stem cell or donor lymphocyte infusion donor (not recorded which). It is not recorded whose cells these are; they may come from a transplant donor.

This clonotype was detected ten times or more. The chain uses TRBV20-1 and TRBJ1-6; D not resolved. Trimming took 5 bases from V and 0 from J, leaving 23 bases between them. There are 19 residues in the CDR3. Germline-derived CDR1 and CDR2 are DFQATT and SNEGSKA (reference sequence). The CDR3 region is CSASPFVSHASSYNSPLHF. The CDR3 region has the DNA TGCAGTGCTTCCCCATTCGTCTCGCACGCAAGCTCCTATAATTCACCCCTCCACTTT.

This chain joins TRBV24-1 and TRBJ2-1; 13 positions agree with TRBD2. The CDR3 spans 17 residues. The germline V gene encodes CDR1 KGHDR and CDR2 SFDVKD. Germline trimming cut 2 bases from V and 6 bases from J; bases unmatched to any gene: 6. The CDR3 loop is CATSDSRLAGGPNEQFF. The CDR3 DNA reads as TGTGCCACCAGTGATTCTAGACTAGCGGGAGGTCCCAATGAGCAGTTCTTC.

This clonotype came up a few times. The V and J genes are TRBV20-1 and TRBJ1-5; TRBD1 agrees at 8 bases. The CDR3 has 15 amino acids. Germline CDR1 DFQATT, CDR2 SNEGSKA (reference sequence). Trimming at V came to 4 bases and at J to 4 bases, leaving 9 bases not matched to a gene. DNA of the CDR3: TGCAGTGCTACCGATACAGGGGGAATTAATCAGCCCCAGCATTTT. Its protein product is CSATDTGGINQPQHF.

This clonotype was found a few times. The chain employs TRBV28 and TRBJ2-1; D tentatively fits TRBD1 or TRBD2 (5 bases each). Between the trimmed V and J ends, which lost 6 bases and 3 bases, there was a span of 12 bases. This CDR3 has 14 amino acids. The V gene's germline CDR1 is MDHEN and CDR2 SYDVKM. The CDR3 region has the DNA TGTGCCAGCAGAGGGACGAACCGCTACAATGAGCAGTTCTTC. Translated: CASRGTNRYNEQFF.

The chain couples TRBV3-1 to TRBJ2-1, with 11 nucleotides matching TRBD2. Germline CDR1 reads LGHDT; CDR2 reads YNNKEL (reference sequence). CDR3 size: 16 residues. Trimming removed 1 base from V and 8 bases from J; junction bases left unmatched: 7. The CDR3 coding sequence is TGTGCCAGCAGCCAAGCTCGACTAGCGGGACCGCATGAGCAGTTCTTC. Protein sequence: CASSQARLAGPHEQFF.

The chain recombines TRBV29-1 with TRBJ2-1; 7 bases match TRBD2. The germline gives CDR1 SQVTM, CDR2 ANQGSEA. This CDR3 is 12 amino acids long. V was clipped by 2 bases and J by 8 bases; unmatched bases: 3. The CDR3 DNA reads as TGCAGCGTTGAACGCGGGGGTTATGAGCAGTTCTTC. Protein sequence: CSVERGGYEQFF.

The chain combines TRBV12-3 or TRBV12-4 with TRBJ1-3; tentative D call: TRBD1 (5 bases). The CDR3 length is 14 residues. V lost 10 bases and J 0 bases, leaving 13 bases between the germline ends. DNA for the CDR3: TGTGCCAACAGGCAGGACCACTCTGGAAACACCATATATTTT. It translates to CANRQDHSGNTIYF.

This clonotype was counted only a few times. V gene TRBV6-5 combines with J gene TRBJ1-1; D is undetermined. The CDR3 length is 16 residues. Germline V CDR1 and CDR2: MNHEY, SVGAGI. The V end was cut by 7 bases, the J end by 0 bases, with 18 bases between. The DNA of the CDR3 is TGTGCCAGCAACCACGCTAGACGGGCCGTGAACACTGAAGCTTTCTTT. Translation: CASNHARRAVNTEAFF.

The chain recombines TRBV3-1 with TRBJ2-1; no clear D gene. V was cut by 6 bases and J by 0 bases, with 21 bases left in between. Germline loops: CDR1 LGHDT, CDR2 YNNKEL (reference sequence). The CDR3 loop spans 18 amino acids. The CDR3 DNA sequence: TGTGCCAGCAGTCAAATGATCTTAGGGTTTAGCTCCTACAATGAGCAGTTCTTC. Translating gives CASSQMILGFSSYNEQFF.

The J gene is TRBJ1-2, the V gene TRBV9; weak D call: TRBD1 (6 bases). Germline values: CDR1 SGDLS, CDR2 YYNGEE. The CDR3 runs 16 residues. Trimming removed 4 bases at V and 2 bases at J, with 18 bases between. CDR3 DNA sequence: TGTGCCAGCAGCCCCCTTCCGGGACATCCGAACTATGGCTACACCTTC. Its protein product is CASSPLPGHPNYGYTF.

The chain recombines TRBV5-1 with TRBJ1-2, with unresolved D. The V gene's germline CDR1 is SGHRS and CDR2 YFSETQ. Trimming took off 8 bases at V and 6 bases at J, with 14 bases between the two ends. There are 12 residues in the CDR3. Written as DNA, the CDR3 is TGCGCCAGTTGGACTCTGATGGATGGCTACACCTTC. Protein: CASWTLMDGYTF. Looking up the rest from reference TRBV5-1 and TRBJ1-2 gives the full variable domain: KAGVTQTPRYLIKTRGQQVTLSCSPISGHRSVSWYQQTPGQGLQFLFEYFSETQRNKGNFPGRFSGRQFSNSRSEMNVSTLELGDSALYLCASWTLMDGYTFGSGTRLTVV.

The rearrangement uses TRBV7-3 and TRBJ1-6, with TRBD1 as a possible D gene (6 bases). CDR1 SGHTA and CDR2 FQGTGA come from the germline V gene. The V gene lost 1 base and the J gene lost 5 bases, with 21 bases spanning the gap. The CDR3 covers 19 residues. The CDR3 loop reads CASSLKIKRAGENNSPLHF. In DNA, the CDR3 is TGTGCCAGCAGCTTAAAAATTAAAAGGGCAGGGGAGAATAATTCACCCCTCCACTTT.

V usage is TRBV18 and J usage is TRBJ2-2; D is uncertain. This CDR3 is 13 amino acids long. V lost 1 base, J lost 6 bases, and 6 bases lay in between. Germline lookup yields CDR1 KGHSH and CDR2 LQKENI. The CDR3 bases are TGTGCCAGCTCACCACGGTGGCCCGGGGAGCTGTTTTTT. This gives the protein CASSPRWPGELFF.

This clonotype appeared many times. This chain joins TRBV20-1 and TRBJ1-5; D unclear. V shed 0 bases and J shed 7 bases, with 13 bases lying between them. The length of the CDR3 is 14 residues. Per the germline V gene, CDR1 is DFQATT and CDR2 is SNEGSKA (reference sequence). The chain's CDR3 is CSAREAATGQPQHF. The CDR3 nucleotides read TGCAGTGCTAGAGAGGCCGCGACGGGACAGCCCCAGCATTTT.

V usage is TRBV14 and J usage is TRBJ1-4, with D perhaps TRBD1 (5 bases). The CDR3 consists of 14 residues. CDR1 and CDR2 from the germline V gene are SGHDN and FVKESK. Trimming took off 0 bases at V and 8 bases at J, with 10 bases between the two ends. CDR3: CASSQETEGEKLFF. CDR3 coding DNA: TGTGCCAGCAGCCAAGAGACAGAGGGAGAAAAACTGTTTTTT.

The V call is TRBV5-6, the J call TRBJ2-1; TRBD2 is a possible D gene (7 bases). Trimming removed 8 bases at V and 4 bases at J, with 16 bases between. The CDR3 has 14 residues. CDR1 and CDR2 from the germline V gene are SGHDT and YYEEEE. This CDR3 reads CASFGGGRYNEQFF. CDR3 sequence (DNA): TGTGCCAGTTTTGGCGGGGGCCGTTACAATGAGCAGTTCTTC. The full variable domain, rest sourced from reference TRBV5-6 and TRBJ2-1, is DAGVTQSPTHLIKTRGQQVTLRCSPKSGHDTVSWYQQALGQGPQFIFQYYEEEERQRGNFPDRFSGHQFPNYSSELNVNALLLGDSALYLCASFGGGRYNEQFFGPGTRLTVL.

In this sample, this clonotype turned up a few times. The V and J genes are TRBV24-1 and TRBJ2-3; 8 bases line up with TRBD2. The junction had 2 bases not matched to a gene; V was cut back by 0 bases and J by 4 bases. Germline V gene lookup returns CDR1 KGHDR and CDR2 SFDVKD. This CDR3 has 15 amino acids. The CDR3 coding sequence is TGTGCCACCAGTGATTTGCGGGAGGGGTCAGATACGCAGTATTTT. This codes for CATSDLREGSDTQYF.

This clonotype has a single count. The rearrangement links TRBV29-1 to TRBJ2-7; 11 positions match TRBD1. This CDR3 comprises 14 residues. Germline CDR1 reads SQVTM; CDR2 reads ANQGSEA. The V and J ends lost 4 bases and 3 bases, in that order; junction bases with no gene match: 5. CDR3 coding DNA: TGCAGCGTTGGCCCCGGGACAGGGGGCTACGAGCAGTACTTC. Translating it yields CSVGPGTGGYEQYF.

This clonotype was recorded at least ten times. The genes are TRBV18 and TRBJ2-1; 8 bases match TRBD2. Germline lookup yields CDR1 KGHSH and CDR2 LQKENI. J gave up 7 bases and V 3 bases, and 11 bases lay outside the gene matches. The CDR3 length is 16 residues. The CDR3 DNA is TGTGCCAGCTCACCGGCGGGGGGATCTCGCGGGAATGAGCAGTTCTTC. It specifies CASSPAGGSRGNEQFF.

The chain combines TRBV5-6 with TRBJ2-5; D gene unclear. V was trimmed by 10 bases and J by 2 bases, leaving 15 bases between them. The CDR3 is 13 amino acids. Germline CDR1 SGHDT, CDR2 YYEEEE. The CDR3 nucleotides read TGTGCCGCCATCGGTGCACCTCAAGAGACCCAGTACTTC. This gives the protein CAAIGAPQETQYF.

This clonotype has a single count. V gene TRBV20-1 combines with J gene TRBJ2-7, with TRBD2 as a possible D gene (6 bases). V lost 3 bases, J lost 0 bases, and 15 bases lay in between. Germline values: CDR1 DFQATT, CDR2 SNEGSKA (reference sequence). There are 15 residues in the CDR3. CDR3 region: CSARLWRESSYEQYF. The CDR3 bases are TGCAGTGCTAGGCTGTGGAGGGAAAGCTCCTACGAGCAGTACTTC.

This clonotype has just a few counts. This rearrangement joins TRBV5-1 to TRBJ2-1; 7 nucleotides match TRBD2. This CDR3 spans 15 amino acids. V dropped 4 bases and J dropped 7; count of bases not matched to a gene: 11. Germline CDR1 SGHRS, CDR2 YFSETQ. CDR3 sequence reads: CASSRWPAGSNEQFF. CDR3 nucleotide sequence: TGCGCCAGCAGCCGGTGGCCAGCGGGGAGTAATGAGCAGTTCTTC.

This chain connects TRBV21-1 to TRBJ1-1; the DNA was not used to check the table's D call, TRBD1. TRBV21-1 is a pseudogene locus. This CDR3 contains 16 residues. The chain's CDR3 is CASSKKQGASNTEAFF. The CDR3 DNA follows: TGTGCCAGCAGCAAAAAACAGGGGGCGTCGAACACTGAAGCTTTCTTT.

This sequence joins TRBV29-1 and TRBJ2-1; TRBD1 aligns across 11 bases. The V gene end was trimmed by 4 bases and the J gene end by 7 bases; junction bases not matched to a gene: 3. Germline CDR1 SQVTM, CDR2 ANQGSEA. This CDR3 region has 13 residues. CDR3 protein: CSVVGQGVNEQFF. The CDR3, as DNA: TGCAGCGTTGTGGGACAGGGGGTGAATGAGCAGTTCTTC.

This chain joins TRBV4-3 and TRBJ2-5; D call uncertain. The CDR3 has 15 residues. Looked up from germline, CDR1 is LGHNA and CDR2 is YSLEER. Trimming took 2 bases from V and 2 from J, leaving 12 bases between them. The CDR3 DNA reads as TGCGCCAGCAGCCAATCTTTACACGCACAAGAGACCCAGTACTTC. Translating gives CASSQSLHAQETQYF.

This clonotype was detected only a few times. This rearrangement joins TRBV9 to TRBJ2-6; tentatively, D is TRBD2 (5 bases). The CDR3 spans 14 residues. V dropped 8 bases and J dropped 4 bases, with 13 bases sitting between them. Germline lookup yields CDR1 SGDLS and CDR2 YYNGEE. As DNA, the CDR3 is TGTGCCAGTAGGCAGACTACCGGGGCCAACGTCCTGACTTTC. It encodes CASRQTTGANVLTF. Filled out from reference TRBV9 and TRBJ2-6, the complete variable domain reads DSGVTQTPKHLITATGQRVTLRCSPRSGDLSVYWYQQSLDQGLQFLIQYYNGEERAKGNILERFSAQQFPDLHSELNLSSLELGDSALYFCASRQTTGANVLTFGAGSRLTVL.

This clonotype was picked up a small number of times. The chain employs TRBV12-3 or TRBV12-4 and TRBJ1-5; maybe TRBD1 (6 bases). V was trimmed by 7 bases and J by 1 base, leaving 14 bases between them. This CDR3 has 15 amino acids. For the CDR3, the DNA is TGTGCCAGCAACTTGGGGGCCGGGAGCAATCAGCCCCAGCATTTT. Translated, it gives CASNLGAGSNQPQHF.